Below are 32 T cell receptor beta chains sequenced from a single sample in a study of T cell responses to AZD1222 COVID-19 vaccine. TCRdb's table, derived via immunoSEQ multiplex PCR, lists solely in-frame clones and lacks some. The table has roughly 140,000 clones, 89% seen once. Sequencing was performed on peripheral blood, taken on day 0 of AZD1222 vaccination. Receptors originate from an adult in good health.

This rearrangement joins TRBV9 to TRBJ2-7, with TRBD2 identical over 8 bases. From germline, CDR1 is SGDLS and CDR2 YYNGEE. V gave up 4 bases and J gave up 5 bases; unmatched junction bases: 11. The CDR3 is 15 amino acids. The CDR3 DNA reads TGTGCCAGCAGCACCCGGGTGGGACTAGAAAACGAGCAGTACTTC. The encoded protein is CASSTRVGLENEQYF. The complete variable domain, with remaining parts taken from reference TRBV9 and TRBJ2-7, reads DSGVTQTPKHLITATGQRVTLRCSPRSGDLSVYWYQQSLDQGLQFLIQYYNGEERAKGNILERFSAQQFPDLHSELNLSSLELGDSALYFCASSTRVGLENEQYFGPGTRLTVT.

The chain carries TRBV5-1 and TRBJ1-2, with 9 nucleotides matching TRBD1. Germline V gene sequence: CDR1 SGHRS, CDR2 YFSETQ. This CDR3 comprises 15 residues. After removal of 0 bases from V and 4 bases from J, the junction contained 4 bases not matched to a gene. CDR3 region: CASSLDGQGIYGYTF. The CDR3 DNA follows: TGCGCCAGCAGCTTGGACGGACAGGGGATCTATGGCTACACCTTC.

The chain couples TRBV27 to TRBJ2-7, with 8 bases matching TRBD1. Per germline, CDR1 MNHEY and CDR2 SMNVEV (reference sequence). Trimming removed 6 bases from V and 7 bases from J; junction bases left unmatched: 14. The length of the CDR3 is 15 residues. As DNA, the CDR3 is TGTGCCAGCAGCCTCCTGGGGACAGGAATAGGTGAGCAGTACTTC. It is translated as CASSLLGTGIGEQYF.

The chain has TRBV7-3 and TRBJ1-1; TRBD1 agrees at 10 bases. Trimming at V came to 1 base and at J to 5 bases, leaving 1 base not matched to a gene. Germline V gene lookup returns CDR1 SGHTA and CDR2 FQGTGA. This CDR3 has 14 amino acids. The CDR3 DNA reads TGTGCCAGCAGCTTAAAGGGACAGGGGACTGAAGCTTTCTTT. It encodes CASSLKGQGTEAFF.

In this sample, this clone turned up once. The chain joins TRBV20-1 to TRBJ1-2; D not certain. There are 11 residues in the CDR3. V dropped 2 bases and J dropped 7 bases, with 8 bases sitting between them. The germline V gene has CDR1 DFQATT and CDR2 SNEGSKA (reference sequence). CDR3 coding DNA: TGCAGTGCTAGATGGCAGAGTGGCTACACCTTC. It translates to CSARWQSGYTF.

The chain employs TRBV7-9 and TRBJ2-7, with 7 bases lining up with TRBD1. The ends lost 0 bases at V and 5 bases at J; junction bases unmatched: 4. The CDR3 loop spans 14 amino acids. Germline V gene sequence: CDR1 SEHNR, CDR2 FQNEAQ (reference sequence). The CDR3 reads CASSLAGGLNEQYF. Written as DNA, the CDR3 is TGTGCCAGCAGCTTAGCAGGGGGCCTGAACGAGCAGTACTTC.

This chain connects TRBV6-4 to TRBJ2-2; TRBD2 agrees at 8 bases. Germline CDR1 MRHNA, CDR2 SNTAGT. CDR3 length equals 17 residues. V lost 4 bases and J lost 3; bases outside the gene matches: 10. CDR3 sequence: CASSVGGAGADTGELFF. The CDR3, as DNA: TGTGCCAGCAGTGTAGGGGGAGCGGGAGCCGACACCGGGGAGCTGTTTTTT.

V is TRBV21-1 and J is TRBJ1-3. TRBV21-1 counts as a pseudogene. The CDR3 loop spans 20 amino acids. This CDR3 is CASSKRNGKERTISGNTIYF. The CDR3 region has the DNA TGTGCCAGCAGCAAAAGAAACGGAAAGGAACGGACGATCTCTGGAAACACCATATATTTT.

This rearrangement joins TRBV18 to TRBJ1-2; 7 positions match TRBD1. The CDR3 spans 13 residues. From germline, CDR1 is KGHSH and CDR2 LQKENI. V shed 2 bases and J 5 bases; nucleotides not matched to a gene: 2. CDR3 nucleotide sequence: TGTGCCAGCTCACCAGGACAGGATTATGGCTACACCTTC. Translation: CASSPGQDYGYTF.

On this clone itself: Other DNA sequences within the sample encode an identical CDR3. The chain carries TRBV10-2 and TRBJ1-2; 7 positions agree with TRBD1. This CDR3 has 13 amino acids. V was clipped by 4 bases and J by 3 bases; unmatched bases: 2. Per the germline V gene, CDR1 is WSHSY and CDR2 is SAAADI. CDR3 sequence reads: CASSGTGDYGYTF. In DNA, the CDR3 is TGCGCCAGCAGTGGGACAGGCGACTATGGCTACACCTTC.

V and J are TRBV7-8 and TRBJ1-5; 8 bases map to TRBD1. From germline, CDR1 is SGHVS and CDR2 FQNEAQ. This CDR3 region has 16 residues. V shed 5 bases, J shed 3 bases, and the junction held 9 bases outside the gene matches. CDR3 amino acids: CASSPRTGRTNQPQHF. The CDR3 coding sequence is TGTGCCAGCAGCCCGAGGACAGGGAGAACCAATCAGCCCCAGCATTTT.

In this sample, this clone turned up once. The chain uses TRBV12-3 or TRBV12-4 and TRBJ1-2; D remains unclear. The V and J ends lost 9 bases and 0 bases respectively, with 11 bases between them. CDR3 length: 13 amino acids. CDR3 DNA: TGTGCCAGTGGACCTAACCCTAACTATGGCTACACCTTC. Translation: CASGPNPNYGYTF.

The chain's CDR3 is CASRSGPEAFF. CDR3 in DNA: TGTGCCAGCAGATCTGGGCCTGAAGCTTTCTTT. V is TRBV27 and J is TRBJ1-1; D unclear. Germline loops: CDR1 MNHEY, CDR2 SMNVEV (reference sequence). The CDR3 is made up of 11 amino acids. Trimming pared 6 bases from V and 6 bases from J, leaving 8 bases between.

V usage is TRBV28 and J usage is TRBJ2-7; 10 bases match TRBD1. In germline, CDR1 is MDHEN, CDR2 SYDVKM. The CDR3 runs to 11 residues. V shed 6 bases and J 10 bases; nucleotides not matched to a gene: 3. The CDR3 spells CASSRDRGQYF. CDR3 coding DNA: TGTGCCAGCAGCCGGGACAGGGGTCAGTACTTC.

The chain uses TRBV4-1 and TRBJ1-2; no clear D gene. The CDR3 consists of 16 residues. Germline CDR1 reads MGHRA; CDR2 reads YSYEKL. Between the trimmed V and J ends, which lost 1 base and 4 bases, there was a span of 16 bases. This CDR3 reads CASSQVGQVSSYGYTF. The DNA for the CDR3 is TGCGCCAGCAGCCAAGTCGGGCAGGTATCAAGCTATGGCTACACCTTC.

DNA of the CDR3: TGTGCCAGCACCTCCTACAGGGGTCCCTTATTTAATCAGCCCCAGCATTTT. Translated, it gives CASTSYRGPLFNQPQHF. This rearrangement joins TRBV7-2 to TRBJ1-5, with TRBD1 matching over 7 bases. After removal of 7 bases from V and 4 bases from J, the junction contained 16 bases not matched to a gene. This CDR3 has 17 residues. Germline V lookup: CDR1 SGHTA, CDR2 FQGNSA.

The rearrangement uses TRBV9 and TRBJ2-3; D unclear. Trimming shortened V by 4 bases and J by 4 bases, and 10 bases separated the two germline ends. The CDR3 length is 13 residues. Germline CDR1 is SGDLS and CDR2 is YYNGEE. The CDR3 loop is CASSPIQPDTQYF. The DNA for the CDR3 is TGTGCCAGCAGCCCAATTCAACCAGATACGCAGTATTTT.

This chain connects TRBV10-2 to TRBJ2-4, with 8 bases matching TRBD1. The CDR3 runs to 15 residues. Unmatched junction bases numbered 2, after V lost 0 bases and J lost 4 bases. Looked up from germline, CDR1 is WSHSY and CDR2 is SAAADI. The CDR3 coding sequence is TGCGCCAGCAGTGAGTCGGGACAGGCGAAAAACATTCAGTACTTC. Its translation: CASSESGQAKNIQYF.

This clone was seen just once. The chain joins TRBV6-5 to TRBJ1-6, with D perhaps matching TRBD1 (6 bases). Germline loops: CDR1 MNHEY, CDR2 SVGAGI. Trimming cost V 7 bases and J 15 bases, with 13 bases left between them. The CDR3 loop spans 11 amino acids. The CDR3 DNA follows: TGTGCCAGCAAAACAGGGTTGCGCCTCCACTTT. It translates to CASKTGLRLHF.

V is TRBV6-5 and J is TRBJ2-7; tentative D call: TRBD1 (6 bases). This CDR3 is 15 amino acids long. V was cut by 6 bases and J by 2 bases, with 17 bases left in between. Germline assignment: CDR1 MNHEY and CDR2 SVGAGI. The CDR3 sequence is CASRTERDKTYEQYF. The CDR3 DNA reads as TGTGCCAGCAGGACCGAACGGGACAAAACCTACGAGCAGTACTTC.

This chain uses TRBV25-1 with TRBJ2-7; 14 bases fit TRBD2. The CDR3 is made up of 16 amino acids. With V trimmed by 6 bases and J by 7 bases, 11 bases remained unmatched. Germline values: CDR1 MGHDK, CDR2 SYGVNS. CDR3 in amino acids: CASSARLAGGPREQYF. CDR3 nucleotides: TGTGCCAGCAGCGCTAGACTAGCGGGAGGGCCAAGGGAGCAGTACTTC.

The rearrangement uses TRBV3-1 (or the pseudogene TRBV3-2) and TRBJ1-1, with 8 nucleotides matching TRBD1. V dropped 3 bases and J dropped 2; count of bases not matched to a gene: 8. The CDR3 spans 16 residues. CDR1 and CDR2 (germline): LGHDT, YNNKEL (reference sequence). CDR3 sequence (DNA): TGTGCCAGCAGCCAGCACGACGGACAGGGTAACACTGAAGCTTTCTTT. As protein: CASSQHDGQGNTEAFF.

This clone has a single count. The chain joins TRBV7-9 to TRBJ2-4, with 7 bases fitting TRBD1. The V gene end was trimmed by 2 bases and the J gene end by 8 bases; junction bases not matched to a gene: 9. The CDR3 has 15 residues. CDR1 and CDR2 (germline): SEHNR, FQNEAQ (reference sequence). The CDR3 reads CASSLRGPKEYIQYF. The CDR3 DNA is TGTGCCAGCAGCTTAAGGGGGCCCAAGGAGTACATTCAGTACTTC.

CDR3 nucleotide sequence: TGTGCCAGCGGTAGGAAAGGGGCGTTGTACGAGCAGTACTTC. Amino acids: CASGRKGALYEQYF. The rearrangement links TRBV6-5 to TRBJ2-7; tentatively, D is TRBD1 (5 bases). Germline-derived CDR1 and CDR2 are MNHEY and SVGAGI. This CDR3 region has 14 residues. With 8 bases removed from V and 4 bases from J, the gap between germline ends came to 18 bases.

The chain employs TRBV7-6 and TRBJ2-7; 8 bases align to TRBD1. The V and J ends lost 0 bases and 3 bases, in that order; junction bases with no gene match: 7. This CDR3 is 16 amino acids long. Germline-derived CDR1 and CDR2 are SGHVS and FNYEAQ. CDR3 residues: CASSLAWGQDRYEQYF. The CDR3 DNA follows: TGTGCCAGCAGCTTAGCGTGGGGACAGGATCGCTACGAGCAGTACTTC. The whole variable domain, filled in from reference TRBV7-6 and TRBJ2-7, reads GAGVSQSPRYKVTKRGQDVALRCDPISGHVSLYWYRQALGQGPEFLTYFNYEAQQDKSGLPNDRFSAERPEGSISTLTIQRTEQRDSAMYRCASSLAWGQDRYEQYFGPGTRLTVT.

This chain links TRBV19 with TRBJ1-5; 10 bases fit TRBD1. The trim removed 6 bases at V and 2 bases at J, leaving 4 bases unmatched. The germline gives CDR1 LNHDA, CDR2 SQIVND (reference sequence). The CDR3 sequence is 15 residues long. The CDR3 nucleotides read TGTGCCAGTAGCTGGACAGGGGGAGGCAATCAGCCCCAGCATTTT. Its protein is CASSWTGGGNQPQHF.

The chain has TRBV12-1 and TRBJ2-2. TRBV12-1 corresponds to a pseudogene. This CDR3 spans 12 amino acids. The CDR3 DNA follows: TGTGCCAGCAGCCCACCCACCGGGGAGCTGTTTTTT. Encoded protein: CASSPPTGELFF.

This chain connects TRBV6-6 to TRBJ1-2, with D perhaps TRBD1 (5 bases). CDR3 size: 12 residues. V was shortened by 6 bases and J by 8 bases, with 13 bases between the two germline ends. The V gene's germline CDR1 is MNHNY and CDR2 SVGAGI (reference sequence). Written as DNA, the CDR3 is TGTGCCAGCAGCATCCCGAGGGGAGGCTACACCTTC. It codes for CASSIPRGGYTF.

V and J are TRBV6-1 and TRBJ1-3; weak D call: TRBD1 (5 bases). The CDR3 contains 13 residues. Germline V CDR1 and CDR2: MNHNS, SASEGT. With 3 bases removed from V and 4 bases from J, the gap between germline ends came to 7 bases. The CDR3 DNA follows: TGTGCCAGCAGTGATTGGGGGGGAAACACCATATATTTT. Encoded protein: CASSDWGGNTIYF.

This sequence joins TRBV6-5 and TRBJ2-7; 8 bases agree with TRBD1. CDR1 and CDR2 from the germline V gene are MNHEY and SVGAGI. Germline trimming cut 4 bases from V and 3 bases from J; bases unmatched to any gene: 8. The CDR3 has 15 amino acids. CDR3: CASSSYADRVYEQYF. The CDR3 bases are TGTGCCAGCAGTTCCTATGCGGACAGGGTCTACGAGCAGTACTTC.

This chain uses TRBV6-5 with TRBJ2-7; possibly TRBD1 for D (6 bases). Germline V gene data show CDR1 as MNHEY and CDR2 as SVGAGI. CDR3 size: 14 residues. V gave up 6 bases and J gave up 1 base, with 13 bases separating them. CDR3 nucleotides: TGTGCCAGCAGAAAAAATACAGGGTCCTACGAGCAGTACTTC. Amino acid sequence: CASRKNTGSYEQYF.

The chain recombines TRBV19 with TRBJ1-1, with 12 nucleotides matching TRBD1. The CDR3 covers 14 residues. With V trimmed by 5 bases and J by 8 bases, 6 bases remained unmatched. The germline CDR1 and CDR2 sequences are LNHDA and SQIVND (reference sequence). CDR3 DNA: TGTGCCAGTAGTCCGTGGGACAGGGGGCTGGAAGCTTTCTTT. Protein: CASSPWDRGLEAFF.